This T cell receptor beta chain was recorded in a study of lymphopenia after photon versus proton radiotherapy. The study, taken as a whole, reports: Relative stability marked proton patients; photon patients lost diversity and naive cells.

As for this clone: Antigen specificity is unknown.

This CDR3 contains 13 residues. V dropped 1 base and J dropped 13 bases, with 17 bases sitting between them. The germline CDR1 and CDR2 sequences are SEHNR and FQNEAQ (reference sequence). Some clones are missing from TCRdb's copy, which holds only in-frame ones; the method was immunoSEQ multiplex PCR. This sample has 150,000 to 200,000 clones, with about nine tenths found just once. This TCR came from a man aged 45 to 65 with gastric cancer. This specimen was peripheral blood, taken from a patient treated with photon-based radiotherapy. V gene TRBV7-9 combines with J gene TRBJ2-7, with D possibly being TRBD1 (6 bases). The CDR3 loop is CASSLGQDLIVYF. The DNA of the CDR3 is TGTGCCAGCAGCTTAGGACAGGACCTGATTGTATACTTC.